This T cell receptor beta chain was observed in a study of T-cell reconstitution after alpha-beta-depleted transplantation in children. Findings and caveats of the study: Expanded graft clones numbering several hundred reportedly gave rise to alpha-beta T cells about two months after transplant.

Points on this clonotype: Its antigen remains unidentified.

Preparation of the TCRbeta library was carried out with unique molecular identifiers. TCRdb re-called the PCR reads with MiXCR, one entry per CDR3 protein. Among roughly 570,000 distinct CDR3 sequences, roughly 27% were seen once, and the ten largest hold about 35%. Germline CDR1 is SGHNT and CDR2 is YENEEA. V was clipped by 0 bases and J by 9 bases, with 9 bases between them. CDR3 size: 13 residues. Sequenced here: PBMCs, sampled before TCRalphabeta/CD19-depleted stem cell transplant. The chain carries TRBV11-3 and TRBJ2-1, with D hard to call. This receptor was obtained from a boy in the first two years of life with Wiskott-Aldrich syndrome, due to receive a stem cell transplant. CDR3 nucleotide sequence: TGTGCCAGCAGCTTAGACGCCAGCAGTGAGCAGTTCTTC. Protein product: CASSLDASSEQFF.